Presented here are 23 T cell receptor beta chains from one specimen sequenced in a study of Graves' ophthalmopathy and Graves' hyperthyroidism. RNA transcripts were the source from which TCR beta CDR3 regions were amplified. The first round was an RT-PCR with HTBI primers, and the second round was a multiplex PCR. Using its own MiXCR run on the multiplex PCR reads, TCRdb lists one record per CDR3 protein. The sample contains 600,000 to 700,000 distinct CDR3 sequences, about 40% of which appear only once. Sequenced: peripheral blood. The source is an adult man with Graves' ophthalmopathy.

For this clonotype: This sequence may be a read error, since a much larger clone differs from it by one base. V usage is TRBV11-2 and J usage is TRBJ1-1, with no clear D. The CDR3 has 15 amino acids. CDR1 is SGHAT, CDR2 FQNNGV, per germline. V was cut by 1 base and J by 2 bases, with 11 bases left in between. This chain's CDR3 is CASSLVSSTNTEAFF. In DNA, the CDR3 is TGTGCCAGCAGCTTAGTAAGCAGTACCAACACTGAAGCTTTCTTT.

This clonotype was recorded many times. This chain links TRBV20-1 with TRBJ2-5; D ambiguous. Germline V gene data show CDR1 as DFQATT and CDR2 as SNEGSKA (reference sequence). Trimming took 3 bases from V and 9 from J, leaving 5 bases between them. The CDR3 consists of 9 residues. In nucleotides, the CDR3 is TGCAGTGCTAGTGAACCCCAGTACTTC. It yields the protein CSASEPQYF.

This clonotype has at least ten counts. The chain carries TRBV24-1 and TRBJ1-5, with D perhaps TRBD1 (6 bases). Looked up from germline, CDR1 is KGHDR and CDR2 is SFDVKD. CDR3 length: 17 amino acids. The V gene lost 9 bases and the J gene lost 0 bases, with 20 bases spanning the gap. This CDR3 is CATDFRERGHSNQPQHF. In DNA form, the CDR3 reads TGTGCCACCGACTTCAGGGAACGGGGACATAGCAATCAGCCCCAGCATTTT.

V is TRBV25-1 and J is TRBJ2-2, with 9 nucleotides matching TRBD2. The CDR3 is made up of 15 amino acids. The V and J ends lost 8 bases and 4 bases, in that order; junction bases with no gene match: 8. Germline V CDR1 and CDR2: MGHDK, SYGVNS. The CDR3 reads CASHSGRSGTGELFF. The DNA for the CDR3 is TGTGCCAGCCATAGCGGGAGATCAGGCACCGGGGAGCTGTTTTTT.

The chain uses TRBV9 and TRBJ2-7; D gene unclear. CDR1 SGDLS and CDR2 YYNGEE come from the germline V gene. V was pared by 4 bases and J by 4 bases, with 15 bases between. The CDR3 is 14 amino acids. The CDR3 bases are TGTGCCAGCAGCCCCCTGGGTAGCTTGTACGAGCAGTACTTC. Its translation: CASSPLGSLYEQYF.

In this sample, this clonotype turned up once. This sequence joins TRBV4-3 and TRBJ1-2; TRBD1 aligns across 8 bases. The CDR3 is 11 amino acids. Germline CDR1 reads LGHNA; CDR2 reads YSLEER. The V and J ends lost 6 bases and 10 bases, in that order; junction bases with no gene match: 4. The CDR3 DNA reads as TGCGCCAGCAGTCACAGGGGGGCCTACACCTTC. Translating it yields CASSHRGAYTF.

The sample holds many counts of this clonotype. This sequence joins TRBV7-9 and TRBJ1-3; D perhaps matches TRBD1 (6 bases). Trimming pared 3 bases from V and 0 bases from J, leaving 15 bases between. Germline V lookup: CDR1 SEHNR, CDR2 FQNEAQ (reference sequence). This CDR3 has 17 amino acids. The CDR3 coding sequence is TGTGCCAGCAGCTTCCGGACAGACCCCTACTCTGGAAACACCATATATTTT. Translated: CASSFRTDPYSGNTIYF.

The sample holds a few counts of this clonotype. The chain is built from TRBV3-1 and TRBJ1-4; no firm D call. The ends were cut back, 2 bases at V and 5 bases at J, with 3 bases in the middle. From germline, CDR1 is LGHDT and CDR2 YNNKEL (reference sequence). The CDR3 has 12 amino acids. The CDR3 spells CASSQRNEKLFF. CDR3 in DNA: TGTGCCAGCAGCCAACGAAATGAAAAACTGTTTTTT.

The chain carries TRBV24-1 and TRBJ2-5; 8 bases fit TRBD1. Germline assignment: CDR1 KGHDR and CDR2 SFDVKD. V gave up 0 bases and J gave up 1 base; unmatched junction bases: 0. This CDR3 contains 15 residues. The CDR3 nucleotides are TGTGCCACCAGTGATTTGGACAGGGGCCAAGAGACCCAGTACTTC. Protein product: CATSDLDRGQETQYF.

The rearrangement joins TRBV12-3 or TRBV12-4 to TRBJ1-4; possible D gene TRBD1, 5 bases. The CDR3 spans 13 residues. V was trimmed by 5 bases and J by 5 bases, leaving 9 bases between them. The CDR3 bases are TGTGCCAGCAGTAACAGGAGAAATGAAAAACTGTTTTTT. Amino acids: CASSNRRNEKLFF.

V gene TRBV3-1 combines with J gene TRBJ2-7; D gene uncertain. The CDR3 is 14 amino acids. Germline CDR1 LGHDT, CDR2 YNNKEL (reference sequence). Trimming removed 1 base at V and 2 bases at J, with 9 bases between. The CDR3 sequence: CASSQVAGPYEQYF. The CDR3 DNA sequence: TGTGCCAGCAGCCAAGTCGCCGGTCCCTACGAGCAGTACTTC.

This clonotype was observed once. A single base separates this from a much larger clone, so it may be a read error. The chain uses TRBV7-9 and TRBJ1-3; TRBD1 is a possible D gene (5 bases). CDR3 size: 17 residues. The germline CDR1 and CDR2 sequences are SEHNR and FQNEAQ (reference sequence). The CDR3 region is CASSTSSGLISGNIIYF. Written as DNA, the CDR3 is TGTGCCAGCAGCACAAGCTCGGGACTCATTTCTGGAAACATCATATATTTT.

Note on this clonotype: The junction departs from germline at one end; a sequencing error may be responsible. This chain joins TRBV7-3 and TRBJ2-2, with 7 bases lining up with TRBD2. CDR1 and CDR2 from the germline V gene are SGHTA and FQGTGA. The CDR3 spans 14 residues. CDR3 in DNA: TGTGCCAGCAGCTTGGTCGGGGAGGGGAGGGAGCCGTTTTTT. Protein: CASSLVGEGREPFF.

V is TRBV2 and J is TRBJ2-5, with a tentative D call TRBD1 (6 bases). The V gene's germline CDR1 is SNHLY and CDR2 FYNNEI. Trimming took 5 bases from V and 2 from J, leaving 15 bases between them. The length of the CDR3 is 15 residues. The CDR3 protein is CASSTTQGRQETQYF. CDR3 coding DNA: TGTGCCAGCAGTACTACACAGGGTAGGCAAGAGACCCAGTACTTC.

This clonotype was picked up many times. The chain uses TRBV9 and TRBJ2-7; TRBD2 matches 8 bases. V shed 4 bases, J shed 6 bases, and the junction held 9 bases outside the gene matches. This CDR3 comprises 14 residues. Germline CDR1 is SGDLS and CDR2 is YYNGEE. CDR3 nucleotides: TGTGCCAGCAGCATAGGGACTAGACCGCTCGAGCAGTACTTC. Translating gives CASSIGTRPLEQYF.

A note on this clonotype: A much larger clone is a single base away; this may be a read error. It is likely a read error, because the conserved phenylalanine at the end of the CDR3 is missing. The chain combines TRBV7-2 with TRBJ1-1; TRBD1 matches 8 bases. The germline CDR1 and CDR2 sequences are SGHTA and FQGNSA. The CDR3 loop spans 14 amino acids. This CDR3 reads CASSLRTGPGEAFL. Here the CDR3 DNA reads TGCGCCAGCAGCTTGAGGACAGGGCCGGGGGAAGCTTTCCTT.

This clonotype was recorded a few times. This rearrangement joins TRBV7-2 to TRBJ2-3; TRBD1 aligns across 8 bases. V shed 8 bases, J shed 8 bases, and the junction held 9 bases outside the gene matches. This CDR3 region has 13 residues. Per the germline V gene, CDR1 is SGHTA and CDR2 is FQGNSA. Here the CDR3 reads CASLDRVEGTQYF. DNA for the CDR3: TGTGCCAGCTTGGACAGGGTCGAGGGTACGCAGTATTTT.

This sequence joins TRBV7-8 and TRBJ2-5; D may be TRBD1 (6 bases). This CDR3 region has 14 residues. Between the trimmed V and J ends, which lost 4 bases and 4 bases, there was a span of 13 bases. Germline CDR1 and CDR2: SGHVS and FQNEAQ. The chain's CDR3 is CASSSKTGPETQYF. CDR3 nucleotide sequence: TGTGCCAGCAGCTCAAAGACAGGTCCAGAGACCCAGTACTTC.

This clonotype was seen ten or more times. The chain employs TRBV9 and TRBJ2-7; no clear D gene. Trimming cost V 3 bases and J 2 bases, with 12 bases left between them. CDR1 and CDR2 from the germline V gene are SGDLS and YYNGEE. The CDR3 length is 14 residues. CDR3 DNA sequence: TGTGCCAGCAGCGCAGACCGCGGAGCCTACGAGCAGTACTTC. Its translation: CASSADRGAYEQYF.

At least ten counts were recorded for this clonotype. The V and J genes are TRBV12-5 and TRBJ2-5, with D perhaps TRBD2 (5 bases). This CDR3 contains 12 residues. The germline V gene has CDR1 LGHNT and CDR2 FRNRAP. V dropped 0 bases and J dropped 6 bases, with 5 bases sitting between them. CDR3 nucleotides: TGTGCTAGTGGTTTGGTCGGGAAGACCCAGTACTTC. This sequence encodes CASGLVGKTQYF. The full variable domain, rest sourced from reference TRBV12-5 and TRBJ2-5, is DARVTQTPRHKVTEMGQEVTMRCQPILGHNTVFWYRQTMMQGLELLAYFRNRAPLDDSGMPKDRFSAEMPDATLATLKIQPSEPRDSAVYFCASGLVGKTQYFGPGTRLLVL.

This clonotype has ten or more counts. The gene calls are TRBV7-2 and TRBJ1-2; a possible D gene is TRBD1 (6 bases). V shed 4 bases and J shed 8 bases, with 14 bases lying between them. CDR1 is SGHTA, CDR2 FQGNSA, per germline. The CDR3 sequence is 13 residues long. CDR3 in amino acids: CASSSQGRGGYTF. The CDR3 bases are TGTGCCAGCAGCTCTCAGGGGCGTGGGGGCTACACCTTC.

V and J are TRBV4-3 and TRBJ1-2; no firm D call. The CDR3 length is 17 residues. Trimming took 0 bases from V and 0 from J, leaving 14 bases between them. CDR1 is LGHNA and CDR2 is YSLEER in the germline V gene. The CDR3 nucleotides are TGCGCCAGCAGCCAAGATAGGTTTGTCTTTCCTAACTATGGCTACACCTTC. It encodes CASSQDRFVFPNYGYTF.

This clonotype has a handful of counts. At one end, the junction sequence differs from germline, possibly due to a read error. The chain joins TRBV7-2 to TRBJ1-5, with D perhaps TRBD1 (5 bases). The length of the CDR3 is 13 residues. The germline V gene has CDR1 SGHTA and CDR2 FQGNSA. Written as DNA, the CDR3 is TGCGCCAGCAGCCGGGACCACAATCAGCCCCAGCATTTT. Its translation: CASSRDHNQPQHF.